The next 10 T cell receptor beta chains were all read from a single sample in a study of T-cell memory formation after mild COVID-19. TCRdb re-called the 5' RACE reads through MiXCR, storing one row per CDR3 protein. The table shows about 290,000 distinct CDR3 sequences, with around 15% occurring only once. Sequenced input: PBMCs or a T cell subset sorted from them (not recorded which). Every receptor here comes from a man aged 18 to 35 who had mild COVID-19 (a few samples of this study predate the infection). Cell type and time point are not known.

This chain connects TRBV6-1 to TRBJ1-2, with D tentatively TRBD1 (6 bases). The CDR3 loop spans 14 amino acids. Germline loops: CDR1 MNHNS, CDR2 SASEGT. V lost 1 base and J lost 7, with 13 bases in between. CDR3: CASSEVPGASGYTF. The CDR3, as DNA: TGTGCCAGCAGTGAAGTCCCAGGGGCATCTGGCTACACCTTC.

This clonotype was seen repeatedly, ten times or more. V gene TRBV5-1 combines with J gene TRBJ2-7; D may match TRBD1 or TRBD2 (5 bases each). Germline V CDR1 and CDR2: SGHRS, YFSETQ. Trimming shortened V by 0 bases and J by 3 bases, and 13 bases separated the two germline ends. The CDR3 consists of 15 residues. CDR3 sequence (DNA): TGCGCCAGCAGCTTGGGGGACGCCAACTTCTACGAGCAGTACTTC. Translation gives CASSLGDANFYEQYF.

This clonotype was recorded at least ten times. The rearrangement links TRBV27 to TRBJ2-3, with 8 bases that match TRBD1. The CDR3 sequence is 19 residues long. J was trimmed by 4 bases and V by 1 base; bases with no gene match: 16. Germline CDR1 reads MNHEY; CDR2 reads SMNVEV (reference sequence). This CDR3 is CASSLWSARGQVISDTQYF. The CDR3 region has the DNA TGTGCCAGCAGTTTATGGTCGGCTCGGGGACAGGTTATTTCAGATACGCAGTATTTT.

This chain uses TRBV4-1 with TRBJ2-1; 7 nucleotides agree with TRBD2. Germline V CDR1 and CDR2: MGHRA, YSYEKL. CDR3 length equals 16 residues. After removal of 5 bases from V and 4 bases from J, the junction contained 11 bases not matched to a gene. CDR3 nucleotide sequence: TGCGCCAGCAGCAATCGTCGGGCGGGGGTTTACAATGAGCAGTTCTTC. This codes for CASSNRRAGVYNEQFF.

The gene calls are TRBV5-1 and TRBJ2-5, with D perhaps TRBD2 (7 bases). The CDR3 consists of 17 residues. Trimming stripped 0 bases from V and 5 bases from J, with 20 bases between. CDR1 SGHRS and CDR2 YFSETQ come from the germline V gene. CDR3 region: CASSLAAFAGAGETQYF. The CDR3 DNA sequence: TGCGCCAGCAGCTTGGCCGCTTTTGCGGGGGCGGGGGAGACCCAGTACTTC.

V and J are TRBV5-1 and TRBJ2-7; 8 bases match TRBD1. This CDR3 contains 15 residues. With V trimmed by 2 bases and J by 0 bases, 4 bases remained unmatched. Germline V gene sequence: CDR1 SGHRS, CDR2 YFSETQ. This CDR3 reads CASSFTGGSSYEQYF. The DNA for the CDR3 is TGCGCCAGCAGCTTCACAGGGGGAAGCTCCTACGAGCAGTACTTC.

The CDR3 DNA sequence: TGTGCCAGCAGCCACCTAGGTCGAGACACCGGGGAGCTGTTTTTT. Its translation is CASSHLGRDTGELFF. The chain employs TRBV3-1 and TRBJ2-2; no definite D call. CDR1 and CDR2 (germline): LGHDT, YNNKEL (reference sequence). This CDR3 has 15 residues. Trimming cost V 3 bases and J 3 bases, with 11 bases left between them.

This clonotype was observed many times. The V and J genes are TRBV6-5 and TRBJ2-6, with D possibly being TRBD2 (5 bases). This CDR3 spans 15 amino acids. V dropped 6 bases and J dropped 2 bases, with 11 bases sitting between them. The germline CDR1 and CDR2 sequences are MNHEY and SVGAGI. The CDR3 reads CASSLTSTGANVLTF. CDR3 in DNA: TGTGCCAGCAGCCTAACTAGTACTGGGGCCAACGTCCTGACTTTC.

The rearrangement joins TRBV18 to TRBJ1-1; 8 nucleotides align to TRBD1. Germline-derived CDR1 and CDR2 are KGHSH and LQKENI. The CDR3 extends over 13 amino acids. The ends lost 6 bases at V and 6 bases at J; junction bases unmatched: 6. CDR3 DNA: TGTGCCAGCTCGGGGACAGGTTGGGCTGAAGCTTTCTTT. This gives the protein CASSGTGWAEAFF.

The chain links TRBV6-1 to TRBJ1-2; no clear D gene. V gave up 3 bases and J gave up 7 bases, with 15 bases separating them. The CDR3 runs 14 residues. The germline V gene encodes CDR1 MNHNS and CDR2 SASEGT. The CDR3 region is CASSDRSPILGYTF. The CDR3 nucleotides are TGTGCCAGCAGTGATAGGAGTCCTATTCTTGGCTACACCTTC.